These 26 T cell receptor beta chains originate from one sample sequenced in a study of T-cell reconstitution after alpha-beta-depleted transplantation in children. A library of TCRbeta sequences, prepared with unique molecular identifiers, was generated. TCRdb passed the PCR reads through MiXCR, listing each CDR3 protein once. The data show some 400,000 distinct CDR3 sequences, with around 20% seen just once and less than 4.5% held by the top ten. The sequenced sample was PBMCs from the stem cell graft donor, obtained from the stem cell graft. These TCRs come from a human donor who donated a stem cell graft to a child with acute myeloid leukemia.

The gene calls are TRBV27 and TRBJ2-6; the match to TRBD1 covers 8 bases. The germline V gene has CDR1 MNHEY and CDR2 SMNVEV (reference sequence). This CDR3 has 21 amino acids. The junction had 14 bases not matched to a gene; V was cut back by 1 base and J by 0 bases. In DNA, the CDR3 is TGTGCCAGCAGTTTATACATGTCGCGACAGGGGACCCTCTCTGGGGCCAACGTCCTGACTTTC. This translates into CASSLYMSRQGTLSGANVLTF.

The chain combines TRBV4-1 with TRBJ2-2; D remains ambiguous. Germline-derived CDR1 and CDR2 are MGHRA and YSYEKL. This CDR3 comprises 14 residues. The V gene lost 0 bases and the J gene lost 7 bases, with 9 bases spanning the gap. The CDR3 DNA sequence: TGCGCCAGCAGCCAAGATATCGCGTTCGGGGAGCTGTTTTTT. It translates to CASSQDIAFGELFF.

This clonotype was counted many times. The chain couples TRBV20-1 to TRBJ2-3; TRBD2 matches 10 bases. With V trimmed by 2 bases and J by 2 bases, 7 bases remained unmatched. Germline-derived CDR1 and CDR2 are DFQATT and SNEGSKA (reference sequence). This CDR3 has 16 residues. The CDR3 here is CSARLPLAGDTDTQYF. In DNA form, the CDR3 reads TGCAGTGCTAGACTTCCCCTAGCGGGAGACACAGATACGCAGTATTTT.

This clonotype was counted between two and nine times. The chain is built from TRBV5-1 and TRBJ2-6; 9 nucleotides agree with TRBD2. CDR3 length equals 16 residues. Germline V lookup: CDR1 SGHRS, CDR2 YFSETQ. With V trimmed by 8 bases and J by 4 bases, 10 bases remained unmatched. The CDR3 nucleotides read TGCGCCAGTAGCGGGAGCCGCCAAGGGGGGGCCAACGTCCTGACTTTC. Protein product: CASSGSRQGGANVLTF.

The rearrangement uses TRBV3-1 and TRBJ2-1; 8 positions match TRBD2. The CDR3 covers 16 residues. Germline CDR1 LGHDT, CDR2 YNNKEL (reference sequence). After removal of 1 base from V and 7 bases from J, the junction contained 9 bases not matched to a gene. The CDR3 DNA reads as TGTGCCAGCAGCCAAGGAACTAGCGGATTGACGAATGAGCAGTTCTTC. Translated, it gives CASSQGTSGLTNEQFF.

This chain connects TRBV14 to TRBJ1-4; D is possibly TRBD1 (5 bases). Germline assignment: CDR1 SGHDN and CDR2 FVKESK. The CDR3 has 14 residues. Trimming cost V 1 base and J 12 bases, with 15 bases left between them. The CDR3 loop is CASSQGSRQTELFF. CDR3 sequence (DNA): TGTGCCAGCAGCCAAGGATCCCGACAGACTGAACTGTTTTTT.

V usage is TRBV20-1 and J usage is TRBJ1-5; tentatively, D is TRBD1 (5 bases). The CDR3 length is 14 residues. Germline loops: CDR1 DFQATT, CDR2 SNEGSKA (reference sequence). Trimming took 0 bases from V and 4 from J, leaving 10 bases between them. CDR3 in amino acids: CSARDKGLNQPQHF. CDR3 nucleotide sequence: TGCAGTGCTAGAGATAAGGGACTTAATCAGCCCCAGCATTTT.

This clonotype was seen a handful of times. The chain couples TRBV5-1 to TRBJ2-1; TRBD1 matches 8 bases. This CDR3 has 16 residues. Germline V gene sequence: CDR1 SGHRS, CDR2 YFSETQ. V gave up 1 base and J gave up 6 bases; unmatched junction bases: 9. This CDR3 is CASSLYGGQVSNEQFF. The CDR3 DNA follows: TGCGCCAGCAGCTTGTACGGGGGACAGGTGTCCAATGAGCAGTTCTTC.

This chain links TRBV18 with TRBJ2-1, with 7 bases that match TRBD2. The ends lost 3 bases at V and 0 bases at J; junction bases unmatched: 8. This CDR3 is built from 17 residues. Germline loops: CDR1 KGHSH, CDR2 LQKENI. CDR3: CASSPWLAAFSYNEQFF. Here the CDR3 DNA reads TGTGCCAGCTCACCGTGGCTAGCGGCCTTCTCCTACAATGAGCAGTTCTTC.

The chain couples TRBV15 to TRBJ2-1, with D possibly TRBD1 on 6 matching bases. The length of the CDR3 is 16 residues. V lost 5 bases and J 0 bases, leaving 14 bases between the germline ends. Per germline, CDR1 LNHNV and CDR2 YYDKDF (reference sequence). CDR3 sequence: CATSGYRVSSYNEQFF. CDR3 in DNA: TGTGCCACCAGCGGGTACAGGGTTAGCTCCTACAATGAGCAGTTCTTC.

The chain uses TRBV4-2 and TRBJ2-3; 15 bases are a match to TRBD2. The CDR3 extends over 17 amino acids. The germline V gene has CDR1 LGHNA and CDR2 YNFKEQ. V shed 4 bases, J shed 10 bases, and the junction held 12 bases outside the gene matches. The CDR3 region has the DNA TGTGCCAGCAGCCCGACCAGGACTAGCGGGGGGGCCGGAGCGCAGTATTTT. Its protein product is CASSPTRTSGGAGAQYF.

This clonotype appeared a single time. V gene TRBV11-2 combines with J gene TRBJ2-5, with 9 bases that match TRBD1. This CDR3 has 15 residues. V shed 3 bases and J 5 bases; nucleotides not matched to a gene: 7. The germline V gene has CDR1 SGHAT and CDR2 FQNNGV. CDR3 amino acids: CASSFVTGGAETQYF. The CDR3 DNA reads as TGTGCCAGCAGCTTCGTAACAGGGGGCGCGGAGACCCAGTACTTC.

This clonotype was recorded many times. This chain joins TRBV29-1 and TRBJ1-3, with D hard to call. Germline CDR1 is SQVTM and CDR2 is ANQGSEA. The CDR3 totals 13 residues. The V end lost 4 bases, the J end lost 2 bases, and 9 bases lay between the germline ends. In DNA form, the CDR3 reads TGCAGCGTTGGAACAGTTACTGGAAACACCATATATTTT. Translation: CSVGTVTGNTIYF.

The gene calls are TRBV7-9 and TRBJ1-1; a possible D gene is TRBD1 (6 bases). The CDR3 extends over 14 amino acids. CDR1 is SEHNR, CDR2 FQNEAQ, per germline (reference sequence). V lost 6 bases to trimming and J lost 6 bases, with 17 bases between them. The CDR3: CASRRGLQGSEAFF. CDR3 sequence (DNA): TGTGCCAGCAGGCGAGGCCTACAGGGCTCTGAAGCTTTCTTT. The whole variable domain, filled in from reference TRBV7-9 and TRBJ1-1, reads DTGVSQNPRHKITKRGQNVTFRCDPISEHNRLYWYRQTLGQGPEFLTYFQNEAQLEKSRLLSDRFSAERPKGSFSTLEIQRTEQGDSAMYLCASRRGLQGSEAFFGQGTRLTVV.

CDR3 protein: CATSREGARGNQPQHF. CDR3 sequence (DNA): TGTGCCACCAGCAGAGAGGGGGCGAGAGGCAATCAGCCCCAGCATTTT. The chain uses TRBV15 and TRBJ1-5, with D possibly TRBD1 on 6 matching bases. The length of the CDR3 is 16 residues. Trimming shortened V by 0 bases and J by 2 bases, and 11 bases separated the two germline ends. Germline-derived CDR1 and CDR2 are LNHNV and YYDKDF (reference sequence).

The chain has TRBV12-3 or TRBV12-4 and TRBJ2-3, with TRBD1 identical over 7 bases. The CDR3 has 14 amino acids. The J segment lost 5 bases and the V segment lost 6 bases, leaving 8 bases of the junction unmatched. In DNA form, the CDR3 reads TGTGCCAGCAGCCGCACAGGGGTGGTAGATACGCAGTATTTT. Its translation: CASSRTGVVDTQYF.

The rearrangement joins TRBV7-9 to TRBJ2-2, with 10 nucleotides matching TRBD2. V lost 3 bases, J lost 2 bases, and 6 bases stayed unmatched. Germline CDR1 is SEHNR and CDR2 is FQNEAQ (reference sequence). The CDR3 sequence is 17 residues long. CDR3 loop: CASSFSGLATNTGELFF. The CDR3 coding sequence is TGTGCCAGCAGCTTTTCGGGACTAGCGACCAACACCGGGGAGCTGTTTTTT.

This clonotype was picked up many times. The gene calls are TRBV7-2 and TRBJ2-4; 10 bases map to TRBD2. Germline V gene lookup returns CDR1 SGHTA and CDR2 FQGNSA. The CDR3 contains 14 residues. The trim removed 3 bases at V and 10 bases at J, leaving 6 bases unmatched. The CDR3, as DNA: TGTGCCAGCAGCTTCGAGCCTAGCGGGAGTATTCAGTACTTC. This sequence encodes CASSFEPSGSIQYF. The full variable domain, in which reference TRBV7-2 and TRBJ2-4 provide the parts outside the CDR3, is GAGVSQSPSNKVTEKGKDVELRCDPISGHTALYWYRQSLGQGLEFLIYFQGNSAPDKSGLPSDRFSAERTGGSVSTLTIQRTQQEDSAVYLCASSFEPSGSIQYFGAGTRLSVL.

This clonotype was observed many times. V usage is TRBV12-3 or TRBV12-4 and J usage is TRBJ1-2; no reliable D call. The CDR3 has 14 amino acids. V shed 2 bases and J shed 6 bases, with 13 bases lying between them. In nucleotides, the CDR3 is TGTGCCAGCAGTTTAATGGGGTATGGGGATGGCTACACCTTC. Translation gives CASSLMGYGDGYTF.

This clonotype has a handful of counts. The chain links TRBV12-3 or TRBV12-4 to TRBJ2-5; 7 bases align to TRBD2. The CDR3 length is 16 residues. J lost 1 base, V lost 4 bases, and 9 bases had no gene match. CDR3 loop: CASSWEAGHFQETQYF. The DNA of the CDR3 is TGTGCCAGCAGTTGGGAAGCGGGGCACTTCCAAGAGACCCAGTACTTC.

The chain couples TRBV27 to TRBJ2-3; 11 bases fit TRBD2. The CDR3 has 18 amino acids. The junction had 10 bases not matched to a gene; V was cut back by 1 base and J by 4 bases. Per germline, CDR1 MNHEY and CDR2 SMNVEV (reference sequence). For the CDR3, the DNA is TGTGCCAGCAGTTTATTACGTACTAGCGGGAGAAGGGCAGATACGCAGTATTTT. Protein product: CASSLLRTSGRRADTQYF.

The chain combines TRBV12-3 or TRBV12-4 with TRBJ1-3; D gene ambiguous. The CDR3 runs to 15 residues. Between the trimmed V and J ends, which lost 6 bases and 0 bases, there was a span of 12 bases. The CDR3 here is CASRFDRASGNTIYF. CDR3 coding DNA: TGTGCCAGCAGATTTGACCGGGCCTCTGGAAACACCATATATTTT.

At least ten counts were recorded for this clonotype. The V and J genes are TRBV4-1 and TRBJ2-3; TRBD2 is a possible D gene (6 bases). Trimming pared 1 base from V and 0 bases from J, leaving 11 bases between. Germline V lookup: CDR1 MGHRA, CDR2 YSYEKL. The CDR3 length is 16 residues. Here the CDR3 DNA reads TGCGCCAGCAGCCAAGGGGAGGTTCCTAGCACAGATACGCAGTATTTT. It is translated as CASSQGEVPSTDTQYF.

This clonotype was seen ten or more times. The J gene is TRBJ2-3, the V gene TRBV3-1; TRBD2 aligns across 10 bases. The CDR3 is 16 residues long. Germline trimming cut 1 base from V and 3 bases from J; bases unmatched to any gene: 4. The germline V gene has CDR1 LGHDT and CDR2 YNNKEL (reference sequence). The CDR3 sequence: CASSQGASGRTDTQYF. CDR3 DNA: TGTGCCAGCAGCCAAGGCGCTAGCGGGAGAACAGATACGCAGTATTTT.

This clonotype was detected only once. The genes are TRBV24-1 and TRBJ2-3; 10 nucleotides agree with TRBD1. Germline V CDR1 and CDR2: KGHDR, SFDVKD. The CDR3 length is 14 residues. Trimming cost V 9 bases and J 2 bases; bases outside gene matches: 4. The CDR3 region is CATRDRGPTDTQYF. The CDR3 nucleotides are TGTGCCACCCGGGACAGGGGACCCACAGATACGCAGTATTTT.

The rearrangement uses TRBV29-1 and TRBJ1-1; the D gene is possibly TRBD1 (5 bases). Germline-derived CDR1 and CDR2 are SQVTM and ANQGSEA. V shed 8 bases and J shed 5 bases, with 12 bases lying between them. The CDR3 covers 11 residues. CDR3 coding DNA: TGCAGCTCCTGGGGGGGAACTGAAGCTTTCTTT. Encoded protein: CSSWGGTEAFF.